This TCR beta chain was obtained from a study of CD8 T cells in ankylosing spondylitis. Study conclusions and caveats: Characteristic, it appeared, of ankylosing spondylitis blood was a TCR beta motif of roughly eight highly homologous variants. Enrichment of disease-linked clones was reportedly significant in matched ankylosing spondylitis synovial fluid. Clones linked with disease were CD8+ and fairly uncommon in the peripheral blood.

CDR3 length: 15 residues. Germline V CDR1 and CDR2: SGHRS, YFSETQ. Trimming at V came to 6 bases and at J to 0 bases, leaving 8 bases not matched to a gene. As the method for making TCR beta libraries, quantitative 5'-RACE with molecular barcodes was used. Each CDR3 protein is one row after TCRdb ran MiXCR on the 5' RACE reads. The sample yields about 540,000 distinct CDR3 sequences, roughly 13% seen once. This clonotype has just a few counts. What it recognizes is unknown. This TCR derives from a male donor with ankylosing spondylitis. The sample was blood, either unsorted or a sorted T cell fraction (not recorded which). The chain joins TRBV5-1 to TRBJ2-5, with 7 bases lining up with TRBD1. The CDR3 sequence is CASTAGTAYQETQYF. DNA for the CDR3: TGCGCCAGCACCGCTGGGACAGCGTACCAAGAGACCCAGTACTTC.